The entry that follows covers one T cell receptor (beta chain) sequence. Its antigen remains unidentified. Unmatched junction bases numbered 14, after V lost 2 bases and J lost 7 bases. Germline V CDR1 and CDR2: SGHRS, YFSETQ. There are 16 residues in the CDR3. PCR was performed using 60 Vbeta and 13 Jbeta primers. The assay was immunoSEQ multiplex PCR, and TCRdb's table has in-frame clones only and misses some. The table shows over 150,000 clones, with approximately 80% occurring only once. The data were taken from a study of cytomegalovirus exposure and HLA in healthy donors. Overall study context: An analysis done earlier identified about 120 million unique TCR beta sequences from roughly 190 million T cells. Overall study findings and caveats: Productive status was seen about 87% or about 30% of the time for most TCR beta V segments in an earlier analysis. A further, later analysis showed that HLA-associated TCR beta chains (compared with equally common others) were more clonally expanded. A later analysis reported that several of the most significant clusters appeared to be linked to common viral pathogens, among them Epstein-Barr virus.

The receptor was derived from a man aged 35 to 55 in good health and CMV-seronegative. Sequenced input: PBMCs. The V call is TRBV5-1, the J call TRBJ2-5; 7 bases align to TRBD2. For the CDR3, the DNA is TGCGCCAGCAGCTTCTTAGCGGGCGACCTCCCAGGGACCCAGTACTTC. The encoded protein is CASSFLAGDLPGTQYF.